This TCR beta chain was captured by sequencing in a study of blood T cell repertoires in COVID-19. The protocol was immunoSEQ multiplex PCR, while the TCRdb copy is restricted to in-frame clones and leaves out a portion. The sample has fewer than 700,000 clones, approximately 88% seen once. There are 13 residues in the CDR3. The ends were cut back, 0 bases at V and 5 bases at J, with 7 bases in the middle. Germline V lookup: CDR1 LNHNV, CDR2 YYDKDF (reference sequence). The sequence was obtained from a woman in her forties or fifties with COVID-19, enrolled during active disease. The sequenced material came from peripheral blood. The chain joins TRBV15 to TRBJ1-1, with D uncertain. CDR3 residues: CATSRDQRTEAFF. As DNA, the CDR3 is TGTGCCACCAGCAGAGATCAGCGGACTGAAGCTTTCTTT.